The text below deals with one T cell receptor (beta chain). Its antigen is unknown. This sample is part of a study of OX40 agonist ivuxolimab in advanced cancers. Libraries were prepared by immunoSEQ multiplex PCR; TCRdb keeps only in-frame clonotypes and omits some of them. The sample lists 80,000 or so clones, roughly 90% seen once, with about 0.6% in the top ten. After removal of 10 bases from V and 3 bases from J, the junction contained 3 bases not matched to a gene. The CDR3 is 11 residues long. Germline assignment: CDR1 ENHRY and CDR2 SYGVKD. The study, taken as a whole, reports: The study did not work out the antigen specificity of the expanded peripheral T cells.

This clonotype originated in an adult with an advanced solid tumor such as melanoma, head and neck, liver or kidney cancer. The gene calls are TRBV10-3 and TRBJ2-7, with 7 bases fitting TRBD1. Sequenced here: CD4+ or CD8+ T cells sorted from blood, sampled in a trial of the OX40 agonist ivuxolimab. CDR3 amino acids: CASWTGYEQYF. CDR3 DNA sequence: TGTGCCAGTTGGACAGGCTACGAGCAGTACTTC.